The T cell receptor (beta chain) described here comes from a study of blood T cell repertoires in COVID-19. Overall study context: Sites across the United States, Italy and Spain contributed samples from acute and convalescent COVID-19. Nucleic acid was either cDNA or gDNA, and it came from T cells, B-cell-depleted T cells, or PBMCs.

Germline CDR1 reads SNHLY; CDR2 reads FYNNEI. This CDR3 spans 14 amino acids. With 11 bases removed from V and 1 base from J, the gap between germline ends came to 16 bases. In the original processing: Nucleated cell number was recorded as an estimate derived from reference gene primer amplification. TCRdb's copy holds only in-frame clones and misses some; the assay was immunoSEQ multiplex PCR. The D gene and trimming were derived from the DNA, and the V and J assignments and clone size from that table. The table has around 46,000 clones, approximately 88% seen once. The sequence was collected from a man aged 50 or older with acute or convalescent COVID-19. V and J are TRBV2 and TRBJ2-3; weak D call: TRBD2 (6 bases). The sequenced sample was peripheral blood. DNA for the CDR3: TGTGCCGTCCGGACTACGTCAGGCACAGATACGCAGTATTTT. This encodes CAVRTTSGTDTQYF.